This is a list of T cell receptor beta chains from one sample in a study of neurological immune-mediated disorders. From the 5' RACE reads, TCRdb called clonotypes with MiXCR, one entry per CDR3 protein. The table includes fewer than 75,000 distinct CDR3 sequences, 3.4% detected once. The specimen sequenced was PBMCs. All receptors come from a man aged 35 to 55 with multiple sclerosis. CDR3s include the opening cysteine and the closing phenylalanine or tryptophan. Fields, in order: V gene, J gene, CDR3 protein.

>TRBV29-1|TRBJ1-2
CSVGSPGYTF
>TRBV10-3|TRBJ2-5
CAISESTGTGETQYF
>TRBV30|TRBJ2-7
CACRRDRSFRRGEQYF
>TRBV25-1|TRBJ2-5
CASSVGQASGETQYF
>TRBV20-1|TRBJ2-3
CSARRSSGMSTDTQYF
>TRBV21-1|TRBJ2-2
CASSKGLRLNTGELFF
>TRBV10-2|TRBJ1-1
CASSSQANTEAFF
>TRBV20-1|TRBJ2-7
CSAHQGAGEQYF
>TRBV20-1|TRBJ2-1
CSAMSNLNEQFF
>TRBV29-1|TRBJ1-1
CSVVGTGQNTEAFF